The rows below give T cell receptor beta chains drawn from one sample of a study of CD8 T cells in ankylosing spondylitis. TCRdb used MiXCR to reprocess the 5' RACE reads, holding one entry per CDR3 protein. The sample lists a few hundred thousand distinct CDR3 sequences, under 8.5% occurring once. The sequencing input was blood, either unsorted or a sorted T cell fraction (not recorded which). These receptor sequences come from a male donor with ankylosing spondylitis. Both conserved end residues are part of each CDR3. Fields, in order: D gene, J gene, clone size, V gene, CDR3 protein, CDR3 DNA. The D gene is left open where the match is weak. A row's size may be missing; if present it is once, few, many or a size class.

>TRBD2|TRBJ2-7|few|TRBV27
CASSLLGTSGSYEQYF
TGTGCCAGCAGTTTACTCGGGACTAGCGGATCCTACGAGCAGTACTTC
>NA|TRBJ2-2|NA|TRBV9
CASSVQGGTGELFF
TGTGCCAGCAGCGTCCAGGGTGGCACCGGGGAGCTGTTTTTT
>NA|TRBJ2-7|NA|TRBV5-1
CASSWGAGVYEQYF
TGCGCCAGCAGCTGGGGGGCGGGAGTCTACGAGCAGTACTTC
>NA|TRBJ2-7|NA|TRBV5-1
CASRFGSNYYEQYF
TGCGCCAGCAGATTCGGATCTAATTACTACGAGCAGTACTTC
>TRBD1|TRBJ2-3|NA|TRBV18
CASSLLNRDRSF
TGTGCCAGCTCCCTTCTAAACCGGGACAGGTCTTTT
>NA|TRBJ2-6|once|TRBV28
CASSLGVGSSGANVLTF
TGTGCCAGCAGTTTAGGTGTGGGGTCCTCTGGGGCCAACGTCCTGACTTTC
>TRBD2|TRBJ2-7|many|TRBV28
CASSFRSAGLAGTSFSYEQYF
TGTGCCAGCAGTTTTCGGTCGGCAGGACTAGCGGGAACCTCCTTCTCCTACGAGCAGTACTTC
>TRBD1|TRBJ2-7|few|TRBV12-3/TRBV12-4
CASRSGTGTYEQYF
TGTGCCAGCAGGTCCGGGACAGGGACCTACGAGCAGTACTTC
>TRBD2|TRBJ2-7|NA|TRBV27
CASSLGPRRGGQISYEQYF
TGTGCCAGCAGTTTAGGACCCCGGCGGGGGGGACAGATCTCCTACGAGCAGTACTTC
>NA|TRBJ1-1|few|TRBV4-1
CASSHTPEGTEAFF
TGCGCCAGCAGCCATACCCCCGAAGGTACTGAAGCTTTCTTT
>TRBD1|TRBJ2-5|NA|TRBV5-1
CASSGGDRMWETQYF
TGCGCCAGCAGCGGTGGGGACAGGATGTGGGAGACCCAGTACTTC
>TRBD1|TRBJ1-1|few|TRBV12-3/TRBV12-4
CASNPGQGTEAFF
TGTGCCAGCAACCCGGGACAGGGCACTGAAGCTTTCTTT
>NA|TRBJ2-6|few|TRBV7-2
CASSFRAGANVLTF
TGTGCCAGCAGCTTCAGGGCCGGGGCCAACGTCCTGACTTTC
>NA|TRBJ2-5|NA|TRBV5-1
CASSFGWEIQETQYF
TGCGCCAGCAGCTTTGGGTGGGAGATCCAAGAGACCCAGTACTTC
>NA|TRBJ2-1|many|TRBV18
CASSPPGGAVYNEQFF
TGTGCCAGCTCACCACCGGGGGGGGCAGTCTACAATGAGCAGTTCTTC
>NA|TRBJ1-2|few|TRBV10-3
CAISDNREDYGYTF
TGTGCCATCAGTGATAACAGGGAGGACTATGGCTACACCTTC
>NA|TRBJ2-7|many|TRBV6-6
CASSRGARGEQYF
TGTGCCAGCAGTCGGGGAGCCCGGGGGGAGCAGTACTTC
>TRBD2|TRBJ2-1|NA|TRBV19
CASTIQLLAGGEQFF
TGTGCCAGTACCATCCAGCTCCTAGCGGGAGGAGAGCAGTTCTTC
>TRBD1|TRBJ1-5|few|TRBV18
CASSLIGTGNQPQHF
TGTGCCAGCTCACTGATCGGGACAGGCAATCAGCCCCAGCATTTT
>TRBD1|TRBJ2-5|few|TRBV28
CASRPLRGRWAGETQYF
TGTGCCAGCAGACCCCTCAGGGGGCGCTGGGCGGGAGAGACCCAGTACTTC
>NA|TRBJ1-2|few|TRBV6-5
CASSYSQARGYTF
TGTGCCAGCAGTTACTCACAGGCGCGTGGCTACACCTTC
>NA|TRBJ2-1|few|TRBV4-1
CASSQVPSSYNEQFF
TGCGCCAGCAGCCAAGTCCCGAGCTCCTACAATGAGCAGTTCTTC
>TRBD2|TRBJ2-7|NA|TRBV11-2
CASSLEVASGLRKYEQYF
TGTGCCAGCAGCTTAGAGGTGGCTAGCGGGCTTCGAAAATACGAGCAGTACTTC
>NA|TRBJ2-7|NA|TRBV20-1
CSAHTYEQYF
TGCAGTGCTCATACTTACGAGCAGTACTTC
>TRBD2|TRBJ2-7|NA|TRBV7-8
CASSLYGTSNYEQYF
TGTGCCAGCAGCTTGTACGGGACTAGCAACTACGAGCAGTACTTC
>TRBD2|TRBJ2-1|many|TRBV15
CATSRRAGGNNEQFF
TGTGCCACCAGCAGAAGAGCGGGAGGGAACAATGAGCAGTTCTTC
>NA|TRBJ2-1|NA|TRBV3-1
CASSQGRAFNEQFF
TGTGCCAGCAGCCAAGGCAGGGCTTTTAATGAGCAGTTCTTC
>NA|TRBJ1-1|many|TRBV11-2
CASSPQGYGTEAFF
TGTGCCAGCAGCCCGCAGGGGTACGGCACTGAAGCTTTCTTT
>TRBD1|TRBJ2-1|many|TRBV6-1
CASGRDRAGEQFF
TGTGCCAGCGGCCGGGACAGGGCGGGCGAGCAGTTCTTC
>NA|TRBJ2-4|few|TRBV7-9
CASGSVNIQYF
TGTGCCAGCGGTTCCGTAAACATTCAGTACTTC
>NA|TRBJ2-1|NA|TRBV18
CASSPSLAPSSYNEQFF
TGTGCCAGCTCACCTTCGCTAGCGCCCAGCTCCTACAATGAGCAGTTCTTC
>NA|TRBJ1-3|NA|TRBV6-2/TRBV6-3
CASSPRNGRASGNTIYF
TGTGCCAGCAGCCCCCGTAATGGACGAGCTTCTGGAAACACCATATATTTT
>NA|TRBJ2-1|NA|TRBV12-3/TRBV12-4
CASSFMNQAEQFF
TGTGCCAGCAGTTTCATGAACCAGGCGGAGCAGTTCTTC
>NA|TRBJ2-7|NA|TRBV28
CASSPPQLGEQYF
TGTGCCAGCAGTCCCCCTCAGCTGGGCGAGCAGTACTTC
>NA|TRBJ2-1|few|TRBV18
CASSRNSDEQFF
TGTGCCAGCTCCCGGAATAGCGATGAGCAGTTCTTC
>TRBD2|TRBJ2-1|many|TRBV20-1
CSARVGTSGRAYNEQFF
TGCAGTGCTAGAGTTGGGACCAGCGGGAGGGCCTACAATGAGCAGTTCTTC
>TRBD1|TRBJ2-1|NA|TRBV20-1
CSAPDRGLGSYNEQFF
TGCAGTGCACCCGACAGGGGGTTAGGGTCCTACAATGAGCAGTTCTTC
>TRBD1|TRBJ1-5|NA|TRBV28
CASSGTGGGNQPQHF
TGTGCCAGCTCTGGGACAGGGGGAGGCAATCAGCCCCAGCATTTT
>TRBD1|TRBJ1-1|NA|TRBV20-1
CSALGQTNTEAFF
TGCAGTGCCCTGGGACAGACGAACACTGAAGCTTTCTTT
>TRBD2|TRBJ2-1|few|TRBV29-1
CSVEGLRERVEQFF
TGCAGCGTTGAAGGATTGCGGGAGAGGGTTGAGCAGTTCTTC
>NA|TRBJ2-2|many|TRBV15
CATSRDGETGELFF
TGTGCCACCAGCAGAGACGGGGAAACCGGGGAGCTGTTTTTT
>TRBD2|TRBJ2-7|NA|TRBV28
CASSLLAGTSYEQYF
TGTGCCAGCAGTTTATTAGCGGGTACCTCCTACGAGCAGTACTTC
>TRBD1|TRBJ2-1|many|TRBV5-1
CASGWDRGNEQFF
TGCGCCAGCGGATGGGACAGGGGCAATGAGCAGTTCTTC
>NA|TRBJ1-2|many|TRBV7-9
CASSSLGSYGYTF
TGTGCCAGCAGCTCCCTTGGGAGCTATGGCTACACCTTC
>NA|TRBJ1-6|few|TRBV11-2
CASTEGFFNSPLHF
TGTGCCAGCACCGAAGGGTTTTTTAATTCACCCCTCCACTTT